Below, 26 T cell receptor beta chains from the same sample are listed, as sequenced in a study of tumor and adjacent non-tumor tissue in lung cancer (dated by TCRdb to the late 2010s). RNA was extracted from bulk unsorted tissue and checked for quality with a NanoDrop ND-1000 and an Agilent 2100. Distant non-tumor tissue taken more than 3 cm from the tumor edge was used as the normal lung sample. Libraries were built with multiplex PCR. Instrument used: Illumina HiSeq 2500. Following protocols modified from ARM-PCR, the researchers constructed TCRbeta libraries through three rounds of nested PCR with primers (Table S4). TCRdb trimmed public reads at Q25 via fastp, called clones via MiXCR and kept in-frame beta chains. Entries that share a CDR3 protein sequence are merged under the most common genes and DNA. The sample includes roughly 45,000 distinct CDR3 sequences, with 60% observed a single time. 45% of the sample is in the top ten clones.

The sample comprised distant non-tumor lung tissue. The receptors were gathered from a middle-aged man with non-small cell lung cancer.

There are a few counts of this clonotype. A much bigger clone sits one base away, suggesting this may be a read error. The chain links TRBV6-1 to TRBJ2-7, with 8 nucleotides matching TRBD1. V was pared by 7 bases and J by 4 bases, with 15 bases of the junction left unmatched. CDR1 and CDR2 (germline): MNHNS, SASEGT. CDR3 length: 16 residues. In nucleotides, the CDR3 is TGTGCCAGCAAGTCAGGGGGCCCAGAAGGGAATTACGAGCAGTACTTC. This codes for CASKSGGPEGNYEQYF.

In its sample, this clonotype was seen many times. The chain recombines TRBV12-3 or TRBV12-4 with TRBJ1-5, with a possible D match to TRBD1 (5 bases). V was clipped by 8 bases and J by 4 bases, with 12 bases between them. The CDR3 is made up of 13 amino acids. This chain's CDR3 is CASGGVENQPQHF. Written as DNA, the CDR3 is TGTGCCAGCGGGGGGGTAGAAAATCAGCCCCAGCATTTT.

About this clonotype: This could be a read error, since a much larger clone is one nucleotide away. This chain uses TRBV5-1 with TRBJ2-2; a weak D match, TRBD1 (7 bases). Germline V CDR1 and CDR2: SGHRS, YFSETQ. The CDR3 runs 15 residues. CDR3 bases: TGCGCCAGCAGCCGGGGGACAGCGGGCACCGGGAAGCTGTTTTTT. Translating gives CASSRGTAGTGKLFF.

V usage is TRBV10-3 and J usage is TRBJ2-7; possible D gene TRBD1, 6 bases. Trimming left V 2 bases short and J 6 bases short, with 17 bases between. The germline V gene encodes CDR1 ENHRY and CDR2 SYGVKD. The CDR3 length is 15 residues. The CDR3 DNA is TGTGCCATCAGTGAGCTGTCAGGGGATGCCCCCGAGCAGTACTTC. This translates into CAISELSGDAPEQYF.

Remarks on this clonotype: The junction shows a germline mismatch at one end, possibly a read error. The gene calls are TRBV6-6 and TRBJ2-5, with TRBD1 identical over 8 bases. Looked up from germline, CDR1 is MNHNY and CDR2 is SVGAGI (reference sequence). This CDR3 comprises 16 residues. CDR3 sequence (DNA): TGTGCCAGCAGTTGTGAAACGGGACAGGCGCAAGAGACTCAGTACTTC. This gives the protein CASSCETGQAQETQYF.

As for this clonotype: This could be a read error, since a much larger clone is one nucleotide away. CDR3 residues: CSANLPRAGRASYEQYF. The CDR3 nucleotides are TGCAGTGCTAACCTACCTCGTGCAGGGCGCGCCTCCTACGAGCAGTACTTC. The genes are TRBV20-1 and TRBJ2-7; a weak D match, TRBD1 (5 bases). The CDR3 has 17 amino acids. The ends were cut back, 4 bases at V and 0 bases at J, with 22 bases in the middle. CDR1 and CDR2 from the germline V gene are DFQATT and SNEGSKA (reference sequence).

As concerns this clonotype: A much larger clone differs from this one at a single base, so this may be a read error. The CDR3 region is CATSEWTVSYEQYF. The CDR3 DNA sequence: TGTGCCACCAGTGAGTGGACCGTCTCCTACGAGCAGTACTTC. The chain has TRBV12-3 or TRBV12-4 and TRBJ2-7; D unresolved. The length of the CDR3 is 14 residues.

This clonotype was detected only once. CDR3 loop: CASSVASGTGFYEQYF. The CDR3 region has the DNA TGCGCCAGCAGTGTTGCATCCGGGACAGGCTTCTACGAGCAGTACTTC. This chain joins TRBV5-1 and TRBJ2-7, with TRBD1 matching 8 bases. Germline lookup yields CDR1 SGHRS and CDR2 YFSETQ. V lost 5 bases, J lost 3 bases, and 13 bases stayed unmatched. CDR3 length: 16 amino acids.

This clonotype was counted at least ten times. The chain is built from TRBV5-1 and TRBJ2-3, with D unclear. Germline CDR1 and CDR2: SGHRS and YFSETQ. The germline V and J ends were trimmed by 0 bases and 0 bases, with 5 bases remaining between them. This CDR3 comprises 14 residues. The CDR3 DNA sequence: TGCGCCAGCAGCTTGGAACCGAGCACAGATACGCAGTATTTT. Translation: CASSLEPSTDTQYF.

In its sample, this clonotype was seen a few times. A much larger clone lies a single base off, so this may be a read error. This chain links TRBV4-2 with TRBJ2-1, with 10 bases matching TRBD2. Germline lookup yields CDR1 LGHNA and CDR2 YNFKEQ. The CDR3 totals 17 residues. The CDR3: CAGSQMASGSSYNEQFF. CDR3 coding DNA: TGTGCCGGCAGCCAAATGGCTAGCGGGAGCTCCTACAATGAGCAGTTCTTC.

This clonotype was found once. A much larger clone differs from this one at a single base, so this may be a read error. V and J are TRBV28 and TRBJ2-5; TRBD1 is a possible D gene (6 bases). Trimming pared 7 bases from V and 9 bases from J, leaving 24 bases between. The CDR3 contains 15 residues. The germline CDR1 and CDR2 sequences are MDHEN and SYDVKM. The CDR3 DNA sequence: TGTGCCAGCACCCAACCCGGGACACCCATTGAGGCCCAGTACTTC. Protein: CASTQPGTPIEAQYF.

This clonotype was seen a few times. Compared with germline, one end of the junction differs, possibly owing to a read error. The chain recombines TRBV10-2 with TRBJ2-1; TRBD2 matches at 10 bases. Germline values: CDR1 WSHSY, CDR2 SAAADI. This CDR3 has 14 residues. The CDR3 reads CASMTSGSYNEQFF. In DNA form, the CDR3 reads TGCGCCAGCATGACTAGCGGGTCCTACAATGAGCAGTTCTTT.

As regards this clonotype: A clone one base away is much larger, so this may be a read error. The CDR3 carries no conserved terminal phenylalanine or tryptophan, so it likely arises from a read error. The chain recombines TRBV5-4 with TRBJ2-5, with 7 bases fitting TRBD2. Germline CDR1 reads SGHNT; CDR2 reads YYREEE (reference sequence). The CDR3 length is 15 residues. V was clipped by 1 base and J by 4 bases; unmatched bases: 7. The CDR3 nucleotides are TGTGCCAGCAGCTTGAGGGTAGGCGGGGGAGAGACCCAGTACATC. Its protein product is CASSLRVGGGETQYI.

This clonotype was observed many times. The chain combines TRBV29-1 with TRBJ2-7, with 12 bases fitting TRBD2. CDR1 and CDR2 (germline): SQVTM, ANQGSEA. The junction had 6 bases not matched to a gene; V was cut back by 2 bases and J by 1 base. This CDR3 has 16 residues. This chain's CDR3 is CSVELAGGPLSYEQYF. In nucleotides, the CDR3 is TGCAGCGTTGAACTAGCGGGAGGGCCTCTGTCCTACGAGCAGTACTTC.

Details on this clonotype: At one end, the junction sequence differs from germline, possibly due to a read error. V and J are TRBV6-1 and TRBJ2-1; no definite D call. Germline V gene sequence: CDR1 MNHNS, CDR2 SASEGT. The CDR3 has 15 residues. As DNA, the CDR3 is TGTGCCAGCACTACTCGATACGAAACCTACGATGAGCAGTTCTTC. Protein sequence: CASTTRYETYDEQFF.

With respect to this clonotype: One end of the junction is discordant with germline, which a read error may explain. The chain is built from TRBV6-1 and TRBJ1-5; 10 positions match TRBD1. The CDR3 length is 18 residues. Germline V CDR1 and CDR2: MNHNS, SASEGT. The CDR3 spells CASSDPRDRGECGQPQHF. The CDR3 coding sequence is TGTGCCAGCAGTGACCCCAGGGACAGGGGAGAATGCGGTCAGCCTCAGCATTTT.

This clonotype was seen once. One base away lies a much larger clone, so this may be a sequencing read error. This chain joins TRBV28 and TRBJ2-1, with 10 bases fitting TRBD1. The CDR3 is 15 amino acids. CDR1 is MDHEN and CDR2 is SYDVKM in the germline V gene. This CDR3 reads CASMPGTGDYSEQFF. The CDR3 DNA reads TGTGCCAGCATGCCAGGGACAGGGGACTACAGTGAGCAGTTCTTC.

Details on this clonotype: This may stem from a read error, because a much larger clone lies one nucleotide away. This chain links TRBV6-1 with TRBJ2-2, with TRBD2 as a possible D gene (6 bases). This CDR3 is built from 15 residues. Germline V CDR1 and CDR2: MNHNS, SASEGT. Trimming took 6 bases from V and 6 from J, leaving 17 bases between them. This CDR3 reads CASRAPGVRPGELFF. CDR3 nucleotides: TGTGCCAGCAGAGCTCCGGGAGTCCGGCCCGGGGAGCTGTTTTTT.

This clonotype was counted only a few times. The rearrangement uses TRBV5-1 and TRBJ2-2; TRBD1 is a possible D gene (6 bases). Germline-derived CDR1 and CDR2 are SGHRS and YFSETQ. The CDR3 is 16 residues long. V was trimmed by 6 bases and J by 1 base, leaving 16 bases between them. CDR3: CASKTTTGLNTGELFF. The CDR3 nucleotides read TGCGCCAGCAAAACAACGACAGGCCTGAACACCGGGGAGCTGTTTTTT. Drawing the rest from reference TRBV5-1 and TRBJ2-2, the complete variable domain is KAGVTQTPRYLIKTRGQQVTLSCSPISGHRSVSWYQQTPGQGLQFLFEYFSETQRNKGNFPGRFSGRQFSNSRSEMNVSTLELGDSALYLCASKTTTGLNTGELFFGEGSRLTVL.

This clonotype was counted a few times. The CDR3, as DNA: TGCGCCAGCAGAGACGGACTAGCGGGAGTGAACACCGGGGAGCTGTTTTTT. Its protein is CASRDGLAGVNTGELFF. The chain combines TRBV5-1 with TRBJ2-2, with 13 bases matching TRBD2. The V and J ends lost 5 bases and 1 base, in that order; junction bases with no gene match: 5. The CDR3 length is 17 residues. Germline V gene sequence: CDR1 SGHRS, CDR2 YFSETQ.

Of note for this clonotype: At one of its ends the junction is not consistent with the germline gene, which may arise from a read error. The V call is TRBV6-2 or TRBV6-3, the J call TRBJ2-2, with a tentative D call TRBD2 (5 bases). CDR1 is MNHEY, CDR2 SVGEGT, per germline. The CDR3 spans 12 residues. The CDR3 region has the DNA TGTGCCCGCGAAGGGAACACCGGGGAGTTGTTTTTT. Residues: CAREGNTGELFF.

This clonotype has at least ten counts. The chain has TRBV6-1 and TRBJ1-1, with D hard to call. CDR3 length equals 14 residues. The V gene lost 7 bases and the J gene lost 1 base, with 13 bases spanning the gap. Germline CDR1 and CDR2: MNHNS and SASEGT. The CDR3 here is CASTESPRNTEAFF. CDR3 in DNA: TGTGCCAGCACCGAAAGTCCAAGGAACACTGAAGCTTTCTTT.

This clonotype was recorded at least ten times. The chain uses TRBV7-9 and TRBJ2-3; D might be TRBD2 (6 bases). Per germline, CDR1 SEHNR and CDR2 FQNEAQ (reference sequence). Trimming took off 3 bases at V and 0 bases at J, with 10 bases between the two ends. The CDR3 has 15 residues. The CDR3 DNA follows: TGTGCCAGCAGCTTCGGGACTTCTAGCACAGATACGCAGTATTTT. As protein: CASSFGTSSTDTQYF.

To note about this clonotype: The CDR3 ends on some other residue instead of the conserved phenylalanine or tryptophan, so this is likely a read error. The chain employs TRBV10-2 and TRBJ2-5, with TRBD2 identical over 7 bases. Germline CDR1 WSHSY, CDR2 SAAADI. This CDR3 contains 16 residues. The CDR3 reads CASNEPKAGRQETQYL. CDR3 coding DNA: TGCGCCAGCAATGAGCCGAAAGCGGGGCGCCAAGAGACCCAGTACCTC.

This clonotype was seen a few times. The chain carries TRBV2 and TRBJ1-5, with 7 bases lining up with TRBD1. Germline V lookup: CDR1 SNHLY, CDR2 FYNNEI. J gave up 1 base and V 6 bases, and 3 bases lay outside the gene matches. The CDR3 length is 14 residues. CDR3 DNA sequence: TGTGCCAGCAGACGGGACAGCAGCAATCAGCCCCAGCATTTT. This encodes CASRRDSSNQPQHF.

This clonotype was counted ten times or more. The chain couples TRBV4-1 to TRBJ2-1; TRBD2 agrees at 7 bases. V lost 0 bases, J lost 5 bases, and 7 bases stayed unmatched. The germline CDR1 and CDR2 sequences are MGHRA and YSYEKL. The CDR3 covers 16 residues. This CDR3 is CASSQDHLAVHNEQFF. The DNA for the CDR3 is TGCGCCAGCAGCCAAGATCACCTAGCGGTCCACAATGAGCAGTTCTTC.